The 19 T cell receptor beta chains below all came from one sample that was sequenced in a study of T cell responses to AZD1222 COVID-19 vaccine. Some clones are missing from TCRdb's copy, which holds only in-frame ones; the method was immunoSEQ multiplex PCR. Among 45,000 or so clones listed, over 85% were seen once. The starting material was peripheral blood, obtained 28 days after the second AZD1222 dose. The receptors were gathered from an adult who received the AZD1222 COVID-19 vaccine.

The chain has TRBV2 and TRBJ2-3; maybe TRBD1 (5 bases). Trimming left V 5 bases short and J 0 bases short, with 9 bases between. Germline V gene sequence: CDR1 SNHLY, CDR2 FYNNEI. The length of the CDR3 is 14 residues. The CDR3 DNA is TGTGCCAGCAGTAGGACACCTAGCACAGATACGCAGTATTTT. Its protein product is CASSRTPSTDTQYF.

The V and J genes are TRBV5-4 and TRBJ2-1; D gene unclear. CDR1 is SGHNT and CDR2 is YYREEE in the germline V gene (reference sequence). The ends were cut back, 0 bases at V and 2 bases at J, with 12 bases in the middle. The CDR3 consists of 16 residues. The DNA for the CDR3 is TGTGCCAGCAGCTTGGGGGTAGCCCTTGCCTACAATGAGCAGTTCTTC. Amino acid sequence: CASSLGVALAYNEQFF.

This chain joins TRBV6-5 and TRBJ2-7; no clear D gene. Trimming left V 8 bases short and J 0 bases short, with 11 bases between. This CDR3 is built from 13 residues. Germline-derived CDR1 and CDR2 are MNHEY and SVGAGI. This chain's CDR3 is CASGWGSSYEQYF. The CDR3 DNA follows: TGTGCCAGCGGGTGGGGTAGCTCCTACGAGCAGTACTTC.

The genes are TRBV15 and TRBJ1-1; 7 bases align to TRBD1. V lost 3 bases, J lost 1 base, and 2 bases stayed unmatched. The CDR3 extends over 14 amino acids. The germline gives CDR1 LNHNV, CDR2 YYDKDF (reference sequence). CDR3 nucleotide sequence: TGTGCCACCAGCAGGGGACAGCCGAACACTGAAGCTTTCTTT. It specifies CATSRGQPNTEAFF.

This chain links TRBV5-5 with TRBJ1-3; D is uncertain. The germline gives CDR1 SGHKS, CDR2 YYEKEE (reference sequence). V was pared by 0 bases and J by 4 bases, with 8 bases between. The CDR3 totals 14 residues. This chain's CDR3 is CASSLGAGGNTIYF. As DNA, the CDR3 is TGTGCCAGCAGCTTGGGGGCGGGAGGAAACACCATATATTTT.

The chain employs TRBV5-1 and TRBJ1-1; the D is unclear. V was trimmed by 0 bases and J by 0 bases, leaving 6 bases between them. The germline V gene encodes CDR1 SGHRS and CDR2 YFSETQ. This CDR3 is 14 amino acids long. The CDR3 nucleotides are TGCGCCAGCAGCTTGGGGAATATGAACACTGAAGCTTTCTTT. Translation: CASSLGNMNTEAFF.

This clone was observed a handful of times. This sequence joins TRBV2 and TRBJ1-1, with unresolved D. Trimming took off 2 bases at V and 1 base at J, with 8 bases between the two ends. Germline V CDR1 and CDR2: SNHLY, FYNNEI. There are 14 residues in the CDR3. In nucleotides, the CDR3 is TGTGCCAGCAGTGAAAGGCCAGAGAACACTGAAGCTTTCTTT. It specifies CASSERPENTEAFF.

The chain couples TRBV28 to TRBJ2-5; D unresolved. The CDR3 is made up of 14 amino acids. Germline V gives CDR1 MDHEN, CDR2 SYDVKM. V shed 2 bases and J shed 1 base, with 8 bases lying between them. The CDR3, as DNA: TGTGCCAGCAGTTTACGATCGATCCAAGAGACCCAGTACTTC. Translation: CASSLRSIQETQYF.

This clone is a singleton in its sample. This rearrangement joins TRBV27 to TRBJ2-1; TRBD2 matches at 13 bases. Germline V gene lookup returns CDR1 MNHEY and CDR2 SMNVEV (reference sequence). The CDR3 contains 19 residues. The V gene end was trimmed by 0 bases and the J gene end by 6 bases; junction bases not matched to a gene: 11. The CDR3 here is CASSLSQTAGLAGINEQFF. The CDR3 DNA is TGTGCCAGCAGTTTATCCCAGACAGCGGGACTAGCGGGAATCAATGAGCAGTTCTTC.

The rearrangement links TRBV28 to TRBJ1-1; 10 positions agree with TRBD1. J was trimmed by 5 bases and V by 1 base; bases with no gene match: 7. Germline CDR1 is MDHEN and CDR2 is SYDVKM. The CDR3 spans 16 residues. The CDR3 is CASSLSGTGVRTEAFF. The CDR3 nucleotides read TGTGCCAGCAGTTTATCCGGGACAGGGGTAAGAACTGAAGCTTTCTTT.

J is TRBJ1-1 and V is TRBV7-2; TRBD1 aligns across 10 bases. This CDR3 has 17 amino acids. The V gene end was trimmed by 0 bases and the J gene end by 1 base; junction bases not matched to a gene: 5. Germline CDR1 reads SGHTA; CDR2 reads FQGNSA. The CDR3 is CASSLARDRGGNTEAFF. The DNA for the CDR3 is TGTGCCAGCAGCTTAGCGAGGGACAGGGGAGGGAACACTGAAGCTTTCTTT.

V is TRBV6-4 and J is TRBJ1-2, with 10 bases matching TRBD1. The junction had 13 bases not matched to a gene; V was cut back by 9 bases and J by 9 bases. The CDR3 contains 14 residues. The germline V gene has CDR1 MRHNA and CDR2 SNTAGT. Here the CDR3 DNA reads TGTGCCAGTCATCCGGGACAGGGGTTGGCAAGCTACACCTTC. This gives the protein CASHPGQGLASYTF.

Written as DNA, the CDR3 is TGTGCCACCAGTACTTTGGGGGAGACCCAGTACTTC. Protein: CATSTLGETQYF. This chain uses TRBV24-1 with TRBJ2-5; no firm D call. This CDR3 contains 12 residues. CDR1 is KGHDR and CDR2 is SFDVKD in the germline V gene. V lost 6 bases and J lost 5, with 9 bases in between.

The gene calls are TRBV27 and TRBJ2-1; 10 positions agree with TRBD2. CDR1 and CDR2 from the germline V gene are MNHEY and SMNVEV (reference sequence). This CDR3 has 18 amino acids. Trimming at V came to 0 bases and at J to 7 bases, leaving 12 bases not matched to a gene. CDR3 amino acids: CASSLSWLAGAKGNEQFF. The CDR3 DNA sequence: TGTGCCAGCAGTTTATCGTGGCTAGCGGGAGCGAAGGGGAATGAGCAGTTCTTC.

This clone was seen a single time. The CDR3 coding sequence is TGTGCCAGCTCACGGACAGTCCTAGCGGGAGGAAACTCGAACACCGGGGAGCTGTTTTTT. It encodes CASSRTVLAGGNSNTGELFF. The chain employs TRBV18 and TRBJ2-2; 11 nucleotides agree with TRBD2. V shed 4 bases and J 0 bases; nucleotides not matched to a gene: 13. The CDR3 has 20 amino acids. Germline V lookup: CDR1 KGHSH, CDR2 LQKENI.

V usage is TRBV9 and J usage is TRBJ1-2; D gene ambiguous. The V end was cut by 0 bases, the J end by 3 bases, with 9 bases between. The CDR3 runs 14 residues. Germline V gene data show CDR1 as SGDLS and CDR2 as YYNGEE. CDR3 sequence: CASSVDILDYGYTF. The CDR3 DNA is TGTGCCAGCAGCGTAGATATCCTGGACTATGGCTACACCTTC.

The chain couples TRBV19 to TRBJ2-6, with D possibly matching TRBD1 (6 bases). Germline loops: CDR1 LNHDA, CDR2 SQIVND (reference sequence). V lost 6 bases and J lost 2, with 11 bases in between. The CDR3 is 15 residues long. The CDR3 protein is CASSQTGPGANVLTF. DNA of the CDR3: TGTGCCAGTAGCCAAACAGGGCCTGGGGCCAACGTCCTGACTTTC.

This clone was seen once. The chain couples TRBV15 to TRBJ2-7; TRBD1 matches 7 bases. This CDR3 spans 15 amino acids. The J segment lost 3 bases and the V segment lost 1 base, leaving 6 bases of the junction unmatched. Germline loops: CDR1 LNHNV, CDR2 YYDKDF (reference sequence). CDR3 sequence: CATSRVMGQSYEQYF. In nucleotides, the CDR3 is TGTGCCACCAGCAGAGTTATGGGACAGAGCTACGAGCAGTACTTC.

The V and J genes are TRBV9 and TRBJ1-6; 7 bases agree with TRBD1. CDR1 SGDLS and CDR2 YYNGEE come from the germline V gene. The CDR3 covers 16 residues. V shed 3 bases and J 5 bases; nucleotides not matched to a gene: 8. The CDR3 nucleotides are TGTGCCAGCAGCGGCTTCAGGGGGTCTAATAATTCACCCCTCCACTTT. Translating it yields CASSGFRGSNNSPLHF.